This T cell receptor beta chain derives from a study of T cell responses to AZD1222 COVID-19 vaccine. Findings of the study overall: Donors in the cohort were predominantly white British and more often female, and clonal diversity was possibly underestimated.

As for this clone: No antigen is known for it.

V was trimmed by 4 bases and J by 4 bases, leaving 17 bases between them. This CDR3 has 16 amino acids. Germline values: CDR1 MNHNS, CDR2 SASEGT. This table comes from immunoSEQ multiplex PCR, and its TCRdb copy is limited to in-frame clones, with some not included. The sample has tens of thousands of clones, roughly nine tenths seen once. The sequence derives from an adult who received the AZD1222 COVID-19 vaccine. The rearrangement joins TRBV6-1 to TRBJ1-5, with a possible D match to TRBD1 (5 bases). The source material was peripheral blood, sampled 28 days after the second AZD1222 dose. CDR3 bases: TGTGCCAGCAGTGCGGATTTTAGGGGTCAGAATCAGCCCCAGCATTTT. Encoded protein: CASSADFRGQNQPQHF.